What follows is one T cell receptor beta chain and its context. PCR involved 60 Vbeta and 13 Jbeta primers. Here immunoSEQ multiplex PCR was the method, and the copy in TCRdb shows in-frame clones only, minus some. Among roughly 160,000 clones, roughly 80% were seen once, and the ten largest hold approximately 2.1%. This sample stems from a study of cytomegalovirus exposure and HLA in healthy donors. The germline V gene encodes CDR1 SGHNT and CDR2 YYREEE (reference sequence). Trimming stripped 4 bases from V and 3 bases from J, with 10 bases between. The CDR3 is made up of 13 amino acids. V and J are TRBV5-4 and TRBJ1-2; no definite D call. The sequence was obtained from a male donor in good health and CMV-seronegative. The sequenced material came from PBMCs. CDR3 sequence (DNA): TGTGCCAGCAGCCAAGCGGGTGACTATGGCTACACCTTC. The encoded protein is CASSQAGDYGYTF.